These 6 T cell receptor beta chains were sequenced from one sample in a study of shared clonotypes between healthy human individuals. CD45RO-negative, CCR7-positively selected cells formed the naive CD8 fraction, excluding terminally differentiated effector memory CD45RA+ cells. Method: immunoSEQ multiplex PCR; TCRdb's copy keeps in-frame clones and lacks some. The sample has 2 million to 2.5 million clones, 93% seen once. Sequenced: naive CD8+ T cells from PBMCs. Receptor source: a man aged 18 to 29 in good health. Some clones in this sample may be carry-over from other donors' samples.

This clone was seen more than once but under ten times. The rearrangement uses TRBV7-9 and TRBJ1-4, with a possible D match to TRBD1 (6 bases). CDR1 is SEHNR, CDR2 FQNEAQ, per germline (reference sequence). V was pared by 5 bases and J by 12 bases, with 16 bases between. The CDR3 has 13 residues. The chain's CDR3 is CASSPGGGYQLFF. CDR3 sequence (DNA): TGTGCCAGCAGCCCCGGAGGGGGATATCAACTGTTTTTT. The variable domain in full, completed from reference TRBV7-9 and TRBJ1-4, reads DTGVSQNPRHKITKRGQNVTFRCDPISEHNRLYWYRQTLGQGPEFLTYFQNEAQLEKSRLLSDRFSAERPKGSFSTLEIQRTEQGDSAMYLCASSPGGGYQLFFGSGTQLSVL.

V gene TRBV28 combines with J gene TRBJ2-7, with 10 positions matching TRBD1. This CDR3 contains 16 residues. Germline V gene sequence: CDR1 MDHEN, CDR2 SYDVKM. The ends lost 3 bases at V and 5 bases at J; junction bases unmatched: 10. This chain's CDR3 is CASSFRYGQGGHEQYF. For the CDR3, the DNA is TGTGCCAGCAGTTTTAGGTACGGACAGGGGGGCCACGAGCAGTACTTC.

The rearrangement uses TRBV28 and TRBJ1-2; TRBD1 might be the D (5 bases). V lost 2 bases to trimming and J lost 5 bases, with 18 bases between them. The CDR3 extends over 16 amino acids. CDR1 and CDR2 (germline): MDHEN, SYDVKM. The CDR3 loop reads CASSLAGEAGAYGYTF. DNA of the CDR3: TGTGCCAGCAGTTTAGCGGGGGAGGCAGGTGCTTATGGCTACACCTTC.

This clone was seen once. The rearrangement joins TRBV4-1 to TRBJ2-3, with TRBD1 identical over 10 bases. J gave up 4 bases and V 1 base, and 5 bases lay outside the gene matches. Germline V gene data show CDR1 as MGHRA and CDR2 as YSYEKL. This CDR3 comprises 16 residues. Here the CDR3 DNA reads TGCGCCAGCAGCCAAGGGGACAGGGGAATCGCAGATACGCAGTATTTT. It yields the protein CASSQGDRGIADTQYF.

The chain couples TRBV6-1 to TRBJ1-5; D is perhaps TRBD1 (6 bases). Germline values: CDR1 MNHNS, CDR2 SASEGT. This CDR3 spans 14 amino acids. Trimming took off 6 bases at V and 3 bases at J, with 12 bases between the two ends. The CDR3: CASRGGHNNQPQHF. The CDR3 nucleotides are TGTGCCAGCAGGGGGGGGCACAACAATCAGCCCCAGCATTTT.

The genes are TRBV21-1 and TRBJ2-6; the table's D call, TRBD1, has no DNA check behind it. TRBV21-1 corresponds to a pseudogene. This CDR3 comprises 19 residues. The CDR3 bases are TGTGCCAGCAGCAAATATCGGGTACGGACAGGGACCGGGGCCAACGTCCTGACTTTC. Protein sequence: CASSKYRVRTGTGANVLTF.